This is a list of T cell receptor beta chains from one sample in a study of TIL therapy for anti-PD-1-resistant metastatic lung cancer. Assay: immunoSEQ multiplex PCR; the TCRdb copy retains only in-frame clones and omits some. Here the sample spans about 50,000 clones, around 80% being singletons. The source material was blood, sampled at baseline. These receptors all come from a woman aged 25-80 years with non-small cell lung cancer. Both conserved end residues are trimmed from each CDR3. Each record gives: clone size, V gene, CDR3 protein. A clone size is listed for some rows: how often the clone was seen (once, few, many), or a class if it is expanded.

>-|TRBV7-2
ASSLGGERASSYEQY
>-|TRBV5-4
ASSFRGGGGSPLH
>-|TRBV6-1
ANGQGANYGYT
>-|TRBV7-2
ASSLISGVGNEQF
>-|TRBV7-6
ASSLSAGAGGGNTIY
>few|TRBV7-9
ASSPGAGAIYEQY
>-|TRBV28
ATLRLRTGGYGYT
>-|TRBV11-3
AISLSGANVLT
>-|TRBV19
ASSNPGTSGTGYSGELF
>-|TRBV7-3
ASSQLASGANVLT
>-|TRBV6-5
ASRQGDNQPQH
>few|TRBV13
ASSGGPGELF
>-|TRBV23-1
ASSHDSYRTAVYEQY
>-|TRBV5-6
ASSLFGEGQETQY
>-|TRBV28
ASKSGGSSETQY
>once|TRBV15
ATSPSLYEQY
>-|TRBV2
ASSESGDEQF
>-|TRBV2
ASSELAGGSLIGYEQY
>-|TRBV28
ASSPGTYTGELF
>once|TRBV6-1
ASSEAWAGRAKNIQY
>-|TRBV5-1
ASSLGTAEIFNEQF
>-|TRBV19
ASSPLYRNLTEAF
>-|TRBV14
ASSRGGGDTQY
>-|TRBV14
ASSHGTGKPYEQY
>-|TRBV2
ASRKGDRAGANVLT
>-|TRBV5-1
ASTSGGQETQY
>-|TRBV6-1
ASTPRGGRAREQY
>-|TRBV18
ASSPPGGNQPQH
>-|TRBV28
ASSPGDIDSAYGYT
>-|TRBV10-3
AISLKGADTQY
>few|TRBV4-1
ASSMSRDFDSYEQY